The TCR beta chain under discussion was sequenced for a study of blood T cells in healthy people across ages. The study, taken as a whole, reports: Naive T cell percentage strongly correlated with TCR beta diversity.

This clonotype has more than one count but fewer than ten. Its target is unknown. The CDR3 runs to 18 residues. V trimming: 7 bases; J trimming: 0 bases; junction bases outside the gene matches: 9. With a J-beta primer mix and a sample-barcoded 5' primer, a second PCR ran about 7 to 12 cycles. TCRdb called the 5' RACE reads again in MiXCR, with one record for every CDR3 protein. The repertoire holds 1,500,000 or so distinct CDR3 sequences, approximately 43% seen once, with about 4% in the top ten. Sequencing was carried out using blood. The chain is built from TRBV12-3 or TRBV12-4 and TRBJ2-4, with 13 positions matching TRBD2. This receptor was obtained from a woman between 18 and 29 years old in good health. The chain's CDR3 is CASTFRTSGGKAKNIQYF. The CDR3 DNA reads TGTGCCAGCACGTTCAGGACTAGCGGGGGTAAAGCCAAAAACATTCAGTACTTC.